The rows below give T cell receptor beta chains drawn from one sample of a study of shared clonotypes between healthy human individuals. TCRdb's table, derived via immunoSEQ multiplex PCR, lists solely in-frame clones and lacks some. The data contain around 370,000 clones, approximately 97% of them singletons. Input material: memory CD8+ T cells sorted from blood. These receptors all come from a man under 40 in good health. Each CDR3 is given with its conserved first and last residue. The D gene is left open where the match is weak. Clone sizes are given selectively: once, few, many, or a class where the clone is expanded.

TRBJ2-6 | TRBV10-2 | - | once | TGCGCCAGCATAAGGGCAGGGCCGAGCTCTGGGGCCAACGTCCTGACTTTC | CASIRAGPSSGANVLTF
TRBJ1-2 | TRBV19 | TRBD1 | - | TGTGCCAGTACCATTCCGGGACAGGATCCATGGGGCTACACCTTC | CASTIPGQDPWGYTF
TRBJ2-2 | TRBV6-6 | TRBD1 | - | TGTGCCAGCAGGGACAGGGGACCGAACACCGGGGAGCTGTTTTTT | CASRDRGPNTGELFF
TRBJ1-2 | TRBV6-5 | - | - | TGTGCCAGCAGTTATGGCCGGAACTATGGCTACACCTTC | CASSYGRNYGYTF
TRBJ2-7 | TRBV6-6 | - | - | TGTGCCAGCAGGTACCAGGGGATGAACGAGCAGTACTTC | CASRYQGMNEQYF
TRBJ2-4 | TRBV7-2 | - | - | TGTGCCAGCGCAAACTTAAACATTCAGTACTTC | CASANLNIQYF
TRBJ2-3 | TRBV7-3 | TRBD2 | - | TGTGCCAGCAGCTTAAGCCCAGCGGGGGGCACAGATACGCAGTATTTT | CASSLSPAGGTDTQYF
TRBJ2-7 | TRBV5-1 | - | once | TGCGCCAGCAGTTTGGTGGTCTCCTACGAGCAGTACTTC | CASSLVVSYEQYF
TRBJ2-1 | TRBV27 | TRBD2 | once | TGTGCCAGCAGTTCAGGACTAGCGGGAGGGAATGAGCAGTTCTTC | CASSSGLAGGNEQFF
TRBJ2-2 | TRBV7-9 | TRBD2 | once | TGTGCCAGCAGCCGACTAGCGGGAGACACCGGGGAGCTGTTTTTT | CASSRLAGDTGELFF
TRBJ1-5 | TRBV6-5 | - | - | TGTGCCAGCAGGGGCTCGGCCAGCAATCAGCCCCAGCATTTT | CASRGSASNQPQHF
TRBJ2-7 | TRBV7-8 | TRBD2 | - | TGTGCCAGCAGCTTAGCGGTGGGACTAGCGGGAGCTCGAACCTACGAGCAGTACTTC | CASSLAVGLAGARTYEQYF
TRBJ2-1 | TRBV28 | - | - | TGTGCCAGCAGTTCTTCCAGGGGATCCCTACTCCGCAATGAGCAGTTCTTC | CASSSSRGSLLRNEQFF
TRBJ2-2 | TRBV2 | - | - | TGTGCCAGCAGCCCCCCGGACAACACCGGGGAGCTGTTTTTT | CASSPPDNTGELFF
TRBJ2-7 | TRBV28 | TRBD1 | - | TGTGCCAGCAGATTATCACCGGGACAGGGAAGCTACGAGCAGTACTTC | CASRLSPGQGSYEQYF
TRBJ2-7 | TRBV14 | TRBD2 | - | TGTGCCAGCAGCCAAGGGCGCGGGAGGGGGACCTACGAGCAGTACTTC | CASSQGRGRGTYEQYF
TRBJ1-4 | TRBV28 | - | once | TGTGCCAGCAGTTTAGGAATCGGGGCCTATAATGAAAAACTGTTTTTT | CASSLGIGAYNEKLFF
TRBJ2-7 | TRBV28 | - | - | TGTGCCAGCAGTACAGGGACCTACGAGCAGTACTTC | CASSTGTYEQYF
TRBJ1-1 | TRBV5-5 | - | once | TGTGCCAGCAGCTTGGGGGACACCAGGTCTTTCTTT | CASSLGDTRSFF
TRBJ2-7 | TRBV5-1 | TRBD2 | - | TGCGCCAGCAAAACTAGCGGGAGGGACGAGCAGTACTTC | CASKTSGRDEQYF
TRBJ2-7 | TRBV29-1 | - | - | TGCAGCGTTGTGGGCAGAACCTACGAGCAGTACTTC | CSVVGRTYEQYF
TRBJ2-4 | TRBV6-1 | TRBD1 | once | TGTGCCAGCAGGACAGGGAAGTTAGACATTCAGTACTTC | CASRTGKLDIQYF
TRBJ2-7 | TRBV4-1 | - | once | TGCGCCAGCAGCCGAGGGGACGGTGCGATCTCCTACGAGCAGTACTTC | CASSRGDGAISYEQYF